This T cell receptor (beta chain) was obtained from a study of CD4 T cells in relation to SARS-CoV-2 and coronaviruses. As for the study in general: TCR beta CDR3s were sequenced after roughly eleven-day antigen culture of PBMCs.

Study results and caveats: This crossreactivity analysis covered spike protein alone, no other viral proteins.

Unexposed donor CD4+ T cells date from about 2011-2018, before the COVID-19 pandemic. Isolation of CD4+ T cells took place after around 11 days in culture. Each well had a few million PBMCs in around 4.5% human AB serum with IL-2. TCRdb's copy holds only in-frame clones and misses some; the assay was immunoSEQ multiplex PCR. The repertoire holds under 20,000 clones, with around 78% as singletons. Trimming took 4 bases from V and 4 from J; bases not matched to a gene: 11. The length of the CDR3 is 16 residues. CDR1 is PRHDT and CDR2 is FYEKMQ in the germline V gene (reference sequence). A remark on this clone: Its antigen is as yet unknown.

Sequenced input: CD4+ T cells from PBMCs, cultured in vitro. V usage is TRBV13 and J usage is TRBJ2-3; 7 bases are a match to TRBD2. The source of this sequence is a human donor in good health. CDR3 in amino acids: CASSSRGIAVADTQYF. CDR3 in DNA: TGTGCCAGCAGCTCGCGGGGGATAGCGGTTGCAGATACGCAGTATTTT.